The text below deals with one TCR beta chain. Its antigen is unidentified. Repertoires were generated with immunoSEQ multiplex PCR, while TCRdb's copy carries only in-frame clones and drops some. In the table there are 68,000 or so clones, 85% to 95% of which are singletons. Trimming pared 0 bases from V and 0 bases from J, leaving 9 bases between. The CDR3 is 16 residues long. CDR1 and CDR2 (germline): LNHDA, SQIVND (reference sequence). The sample originates from a study of T cell clones after liver transplantation. About the research overall: In this trial, immunosuppression withdrawal was attempted within 2 years of liver transplant. Three of eight recipients were HCV-positive; others had non-autoimmune, non-viral indications.

Whole-study results and caveats: Rather than being deleted, graft donor-reactive T cells may have moved into the graft. Circulating graft-donor-reactive CD4 TCRbeta sequences fell significantly post-transplant in 5 of 8 subjects.

The chain recombines TRBV19 with TRBJ1-3; D gene unclear. Material: CD4+ T cells from blood, obtained less than 26 months after liver transplant. The receptor comes from a human patient who received a liver transplant. Some T cells may be transferred from the graft donor. CDR3 residues: CASSIDRRFSGNTIYF. CDR3 sequence (DNA): TGTGCCAGTAGTATAGATCGCCGGTTCTCTGGAAACACCATATATTTT.